Described below is a single TCR beta chain sequence and its context. The data stem from a study of blood T cell repertoires in COVID-19. Across the study: Whether acute or convalescent, the COVID-19 samples came from the United States, Italy and Spain. The cDNA or gDNA used as material had been derived from T cells, B-cell-depleted T cells, or PBMCs.

The CDR3 loop spans 15 amino acids. V lost 5 bases to trimming and J lost 3 bases; unmatched junction nucleotides: 9. CDR1 and CDR2 from the germline V gene are SEHNR and FQNEAQ (reference sequence). The data were produced by immunoSEQ multiplex PCR, yet TCRdb's version contains in-frame clones alone and is incomplete. Here the sample spans 150,000 to 170,000 clones, roughly 80% being singletons. The specimen was peripheral blood. The source of this sequence is an older man with acute or convalescent COVID-19. The chain couples TRBV7-9 to TRBJ1-2; 7 positions match TRBD1. The CDR3 reads CASSPTGTADYGYTF. The CDR3 nucleotides are TGTGCCAGCAGCCCTACCGGGACAGCCGACTATGGCTACACCTTC.